This TCR beta chain came from a study of Graves' ophthalmopathy and Graves' hyperthyroidism. Patients with other autoimmune diseases, uncontrolled infections, pregnancy or lactation were excluded. As the template, RNA transcripts were used to amplify TCR beta CDR3 regions. RT-PCR was first run with HTBI primers, then multiplex PCR in a second round. Using its own MiXCR run on the multiplex PCR reads, TCRdb lists one record per CDR3 protein. The repertoire holds 560,000 or so distinct CDR3 sequences, with 35% to 45% as singletons. Germline V lookup: CDR1 DFQATT, CDR2 SNEGSKA (reference sequence). The junction had 6 bases not matched to a gene; V was cut back by 6 bases and J by 5 bases. The CDR3 contains 12 residues. At least ten counts were recorded for this clonotype.

What was sequenced was peripheral blood or thyroid tissue (not recorded which). The chain carries TRBV20-1 and TRBJ2-7; 8 bases are shared with TRBD1. The receptor comes from an adult man with Graves' hyperthyroidism. CDR3 in amino acids: CSARTGSHEQYF. The CDR3, as DNA: TGCAGTGCGAGGACAGGGTCCCACGAGCAGTACTTC.